These 13 T cell receptor beta chains share one sample of origin, sequenced in a study of Ad26.COV2.S vaccination and SARS-CoV-2 variants. Sample treatment: some 20 received Ad26.COV2.S at low or high dose, single or two shots; several received placebo; per-sample allocation not given. Day 63 following the first vaccine or placebo injection was when the samples were taken. Some clones are missing from TCRdb's copy, which holds only in-frame ones; the method was immunoSEQ multiplex PCR. Altogether about 350,000 clones are present, less than 90% being singletons, with the ten largest covering approximately 12%. The starting material was peripheral blood, obtained in a trial of Ad26.COV2.S vaccine versus placebo. The receptors shown here come from a person between 18 and 65 years old who received the Ad26.COV2.S COVID-19 vaccine or a placebo.

J is TRBJ2-3 and V is TRBV28; D assignment may be TRBD1 or TRBD2 (5 bases each). The CDR3 contains 14 residues. Germline loops: CDR1 MDHEN, CDR2 SYDVKM. Trimming removed 6 bases at V and 5 bases at J, with 15 bases between. In nucleotides, the CDR3 is TGTGCCAGCAGCTTTCGGATGAGGGGAGATACGCAGTATTTT. It yields the protein CASSFRMRGDTQYF.

A few counts support this clone. This chain joins TRBV19 and TRBJ2-5; TRBD2 aligns across 12 bases. Germline V gives CDR1 LNHDA, CDR2 SQIVND (reference sequence). This CDR3 comprises 15 residues. The ends lost 5 bases at V and 9 bases at J; junction bases unmatched: 10. The CDR3 loop reads CASSSPSGGGNSQYF. CDR3 bases: TGTGCCAGTAGTTCCCCTAGCGGGGGGGGCAATTCCCAGTACTTC.

This sequence joins TRBV7-2 and TRBJ1-1; D might be TRBD1 (6 bases). Germline loops: CDR1 SGHTA, CDR2 FQGNSA. The CDR3 has 16 amino acids. Trimming stripped 1 base from V and 0 bases from J, with 12 bases between. CDR3 in DNA: TGTGCCAGCAGCTTAGATTACAGGGTTGTGAACACTGAAGCTTTCTTT. Protein: CASSLDYRVVNTEAFF.

The chain uses TRBV10-2 and TRBJ2-7, with D tentatively TRBD1 (7 bases). The V end was cut by 4 bases, the J end by 4 bases, with 14 bases between. Germline CDR1 WSHSY, CDR2 SAAADI. The CDR3 length is 14 residues. This chain's CDR3 is CASSAEGARYEQYF. CDR3 DNA: TGCGCCAGCAGTGCGGAGGGGGCTCGTTACGAGCAGTACTTC.

The chain couples TRBV10-3 to TRBJ1-2; no definite D call. Trimming left V 0 bases short and J 7 bases short, with 6 bases between. The length of the CDR3 is 12 residues. Germline CDR1 reads ENHRY; CDR2 reads SYGVKD. The CDR3 sequence is CAISESGVGYTF. The CDR3 bases are TGTGCCATCAGTGAGTCCGGGGTTGGCTACACCTTC.

V usage is TRBV10-2 and J usage is TRBJ2-2; no reliable D call. This CDR3 has 14 amino acids. Germline V gives CDR1 WSHSY, CDR2 SAAADI. With 5 bases removed from V and 2 bases from J, the gap between germline ends came to 9 bases. The chain's CDR3 is CASSQTANTGELFF. CDR3 DNA sequence: TGCGCCAGCAGTCAGACGGCTAACACCGGGGAGCTGTTTTTT.

This sequence joins TRBV6-5 and TRBJ2-2; D uncertain. The germline gives CDR1 MNHEY, CDR2 SVGAGI. The CDR3 has 15 amino acids. V was pared by 0 bases and J by 2 bases, with 7 bases between. CDR3 DNA: TGTGCCAGCAGTTACTCGTCCGGTAACACCGGGGAGCTGTTTTTT. Translating gives CASSYSSGNTGELFF.

Worth noting for this clone: Other DNA sequences in this sample translate to the same CDR3. V is TRBV18 and J is TRBJ1-1; unclear D gene. Germline V gene lookup returns CDR1 KGHSH and CDR2 LQKENI. Trimming left V 2 bases short and J 1 base short, with 5 bases between. The CDR3 is made up of 13 amino acids. The CDR3 DNA reads TGTGCCAGCTCACCAGGGAGGAACACTGAAGCTTTCTTT. It encodes CASSPGRNTEAFF.

The chain couples TRBV7-2 to TRBJ1-4, with 9 bases lining up with TRBD1. The V segment lost 5 bases and the J segment 6 bases; nucleotides outside the gene matches: 19. Per the germline V gene, CDR1 is SGHTA and CDR2 is FQGNSA. The CDR3 sequence is 19 residues long. This CDR3 reads CASSLRTPGTGTGYEKLFF. The CDR3 DNA follows: TGTGCCAGCAGCCTACGCACTCCGGGTACCGGGACAGGGTATGAAAAACTGTTTTTT.

Only one count was recorded for this clone. V and J are TRBV28 and TRBJ2-1; D possibly matches TRBD1 or TRBD2 (5 bases each). The germline V gene has CDR1 MDHEN and CDR2 SYDVKM. The CDR3 is 14 amino acids. The ends were cut back, 11 bases at V and 0 bases at J, with 14 bases in the middle. The CDR3 DNA follows: TGTGCCGTGGGACGCGTCAGCTCCTACAATGAGCAGTTCTTC. Its translation: CAVGRVSSYNEQFF.

The chain carries TRBV5-4 and TRBJ1-5; 9 bases match TRBD1. Germline CDR1 and CDR2: SGHNT and YYREEE (reference sequence). The CDR3 contains 15 residues. V lost 7 bases and J lost 3; bases outside the gene matches: 8. The CDR3, as DNA: TGTGCCAGCCTGGACAGGGGCCCGGTCAATCAGCCCCAGCATTTT. As protein: CASLDRGPVNQPQHF.

The chain has TRBV9 and TRBJ2-5, with no clear D. Germline CDR1 SGDLS, CDR2 YYNGEE. The V end lost 3 bases, the J end lost 3 bases, and 15 bases lay between the germline ends. This CDR3 has 15 residues. CDR3 coding DNA: TGTGCCAGCAGCGCCTCTGTGGGCTCCGAAGAGACCCAGTACTTC. Translating it yields CASSASVGSEETQYF.

This chain uses TRBV10-3 with TRBJ2-1; 8 nucleotides match TRBD2. The CDR3 is 16 residues long. V lost 4 bases to trimming and J lost 5 bases; unmatched junction nucleotides: 10. Germline V CDR1 and CDR2: ENHRY, SYGVKD. CDR3 DNA: TGTGCCATCAGTGGACCAAGCGGGGGCGCTAACAATGAGCAGTTCTTC. This translates into CAISGPSGGANNEQFF.